The 11 T cell receptor beta chains below come from one sample, sequenced in a study of regulatory T cells in long-lasting Graves disease. TCR beta libraries were built with iRepertoire HTBI primers and Arm-PCR of CDR3 regions. TCRdb reanalysed the multiplex PCR reads using MiXCR and keeps one entry per CDR3 protein. The sample contains some 280,000 distinct CDR3 sequences, roughly a fifth of which appear only once. Time point in this sample: persistent/refractory GD, antithyroid drugs over 5 years with positive TRAb. Following extraction of RNA from PBMCs, that RNA was used to make the TCR library. Specimen: peripheral blood mononuclear cells (PBMCs), collected when the disease was refractory, from a patient treated with antithyroid drugs. The receptors derive from a female donor with Graves disease.

About this clonotype: Given a far larger clone just one base away, this is likely a sequencing read error. The rearrangement links TRBV28 to TRBJ2-5, with 7 bases matching TRBD1. The CDR3 is made up of 12 amino acids. Trimming took 6 bases from V and 4 from J; bases not matched to a gene: 2. Germline CDR1 reads MDHEN; CDR2 reads SYDVKM. The chain's CDR3 is CASSGQVETQYF. CDR3 nucleotide sequence: TGTGCCAGCAGCGGACAGGTAGAGACCCAGTACTTC.

This chain links TRBV7-9 with TRBJ2-5; 7 bases fit TRBD2. There are 14 residues in the CDR3. V trimming: 2 bases; J trimming: 3 bases; junction bases outside the gene matches: 3. Germline CDR1 SEHNR, CDR2 FQNEAQ (reference sequence). CDR3 nucleotide sequence: TGTGCCAGCAGCTTATCGGCGGGAGAAGAGACCCAGTACTTC. Residues: CASSLSAGEETQYF.

This clonotype has a count of ten or more. As DNA, the CDR3 is TGTGCCAGCAGCCCCGGACTAGCGGGGGGGGAGACCCAGTACTTC. It encodes CASSPGLAGGETQYF. The rearrangement links TRBV28 to TRBJ2-5, with TRBD2 identical over 15 bases. From germline, CDR1 is MDHEN and CDR2 SYDVKM. The trim removed 6 bases at V and 5 bases at J, leaving 4 bases unmatched. The CDR3 runs to 15 residues.

The gene calls are TRBV30 and TRBJ1-4, with a possible D match to TRBD1 (5 bases). The CDR3 has 13 amino acids. Looked up from germline, CDR1 is GTSNPN and CDR2 is SVGIG (reference sequence). The germline V and J ends were trimmed by 0 bases and 7 bases, with 9 bases remaining between them. As DNA, the CDR3 is TGTGCCTGGAGTGTTGGGGGTGGTGAAAAACTGTTTTTT. Residues: CAWSVGGGEKLFF.

The J gene is TRBJ2-7, the V gene TRBV10-3, with D possibly being TRBD2 (5 bases). This CDR3 has 14 amino acids. The germline V gene has CDR1 ENHRY and CDR2 SYGVKD. Trimming shortened V by 6 bases and J by 3 bases, and 15 bases separated the two germline ends. The CDR3 DNA sequence: TGTGCCATCAGGGTGACGGGGAACTACTACGAGCAGTACTTC. Residues: CAIRVTGNYYEQYF.

The V gene is TRBV20-1, the J gene TRBJ2-7; D remains unclear. The germline CDR1 and CDR2 sequences are DFQATT and SNEGSKA (reference sequence). V was shortened by 2 bases and J by 6 bases, with 8 bases between the two germline ends. This CDR3 spans 11 amino acids. The CDR3 spells CSARYHGEQYF. The CDR3 DNA reads as TGCAGTGCTAGATATCACGGCGAGCAGTACTTC.

This clonotype came up many times. The chain has TRBV6-1 and TRBJ2-2; possible D gene TRBD1, 6 bases. The CDR3 runs 17 residues. Germline V gene data show CDR1 as MNHNS and CDR2 as SASEGT. V lost 5 bases and J 0 bases, leaving 16 bases between the germline ends. The CDR3, as DNA: TGTGCCAGCAGTCTCCTCCGGGACACCTCGAACACCGGGGAGCTGTTTTTT. Amino acid sequence: CASSLLRDTSNTGELFF.

V gene TRBV4-3 combines with J gene TRBJ2-7; D is uncertain. This CDR3 is built from 15 residues. V lost 0 bases to trimming and J lost 2 bases, with 11 bases between them. The germline V gene encodes CDR1 LGHNA and CDR2 YSLEER. CDR3 protein: CASSQESFSPYEQYF. In DNA, the CDR3 is TGCGCCAGCAGCCAAGAGAGCTTCTCCCCCTACGAGCAGTACTTC.

This clonotype turned up a few times. The CDR3 DNA is TGTGCCAGCAGCCTAGGTGGAGAGGGTTGGTACGAGCAGTACTTC. Translating it yields CASSLGGEGWYEQYF. J is TRBJ2-7 and V is TRBV25-1, with D possibly matching TRBD2 (5 bases). Trimming removed 6 bases from V and 4 bases from J, with 19 bases in between. Germline V gene lookup returns CDR1 MGHDK and CDR2 SYGVNS. The CDR3 runs 15 residues.

J is TRBJ2-7 and V is TRBV20-1; D unresolved. This CDR3 spans 13 amino acids. V was shortened by 1 base and J by 3 bases, with 10 bases between the two germline ends. Germline V gene sequence: CDR1 DFQATT, CDR2 SNEGSKA (reference sequence). CDR3 region: CSARVRTSYEQYF. The CDR3 DNA follows: TGCAGTGCTAGAGTCAGAACCAGCTACGAGCAGTACTTC.

This clonotype was found a few times. The chain recombines TRBV20-1 with TRBJ2-7; 9 bases map to TRBD1. The CDR3 runs to 14 residues. Germline CDR1 reads DFQATT; CDR2 reads SNEGSKA (reference sequence). With 1 base clipped from V and 0 bases from J, the junction kept 1 base outside the gene matches. CDR3 loop: CSARGTGDSYEQYF. CDR3 in DNA: TGCAGTGCTAGAGGGACAGGGGACTCCTACGAGCAGTACTTC.